This T cell receptor beta chain is from a study of T-cell reconstitution after alpha-beta-depleted transplantation in children (dated by TCRdb to 2016 to 2018). Broadly, across the study: The study quantitatively tracked T-cell immune reconstitution after TCRalphabeta/CD19-depleted allogeneic hematopoietic cell transplantation in children using TCR repertoire profiling.

In this sample, this clonotype turned up a few times. Its recognized antigen is unknown. No base quality values were provided; no much bigger clone lies one nucleotide off. Between the V and J ends, shortened by 4 bases and 3 bases respectively, the junction contains 14 bases. There are 15 amino acids in the CDR3, from cysteine to phenylalanine inclusive. The entry retains the CDR3 DNA only, 45 bases that are in frame from base 1. CDR1 and CDR2, looked up from the germline V gene (reference sequence), are SGHKS and YYEKEE. Receptor libraries were prepared by PCR. The listed sequencing device is Illumina HiSeq 2500. To normalize quantification of the TCRbeta repertoire, the TCR libraries were built with molecular barcoding that relied on unique molecular identifiers. The public sequencing data were trimmed at Q25 with fastp and processed into clonotypes with MiXCR by TCRdb, which kept only in-frame beta chains. For every CDR3 protein sequence, its rows merge into one entry that carries the most common genes and DNA. The sample yields 250,000 to 350,000 distinct CDR3 sequences; 9.9% were counted once. The biggest ten clones account for about 9.4% of the sample.

Sequencing was performed on PBMCs from the stem cell graft donor, taken from the stem cell graft. The V gene is TRBV5-5 and the J gene is TRBJ1-5; TRBD1 is possibly the D segment (5 matching bases). This TCR came from a human donor who donated a stem cell graft to a child with SCID. The CDR3 region: CASSLGRGINQPQHF. The nucleotide sequence is TGTGCCAGCAGCCTGGGGCGGGGGATCAATCAGCCCCAGCATTTT.